The 21 T cell receptor beta chains listed next were all sequenced from one sample in a study of Graves' ophthalmopathy and Graves' hyperthyroidism. RNA transcripts served as template for amplifying TCR beta CDR3 sequences. HTBI primers served in a first-round RT-PCR, which a second-round multiplex PCR followed. TCRdb processed the multiplex PCR reads anew with MiXCR; each CDR3 protein has one entry. The table has over a million distinct CDR3 sequences, around a third seen once; the top ten hold more than 9.5%. Input material: peripheral blood or thyroid tissue (not recorded which). Receptor source: an adult man with Graves' hyperthyroidism.

Details on this clonotype: This could be a read error, since a much larger clone is one nucleotide away. This CDR3 reads CASSGSKSYEQYF. CDR3 bases: TGTGCCAGTAGTGGCTCAAAGTCCTACGAGCAGTACTTC. V usage is TRBV19 and J usage is TRBJ2-7; D is uncertain. Germline CDR1 LNHDA, CDR2 SQIVND (reference sequence). The V gene lost 5 bases and the J gene lost 1 base, with 9 bases spanning the gap. There are 13 residues in the CDR3.

This clonotype was counted at least ten times. J is TRBJ1-5 and V is TRBV9, with a possible D match to TRBD1 (5 bases). Trimming stripped 7 bases from V and 6 bases from J, with 17 bases between. Germline values: CDR1 SGDLS, CDR2 YYNGEE. CDR3 length equals 14 residues. In DNA form, the CDR3 reads TGTGCCAGCGGCCCAACCAGGGAGGGTCAGCCCCAGCATTTT. This sequence encodes CASGPTREGQPQHF.

This clonotype was observed many times. V gene TRBV13 combines with J gene TRBJ1-5; no clear D gene. Trimming pared 4 bases from V and 6 bases from J, leaving 7 bases between. Germline V lookup: CDR1 PRHDT, CDR2 FYEKMQ (reference sequence). This CDR3 region has 12 residues. For the CDR3, the DNA is TGTGCCAGCAGCTACGGGCTTCAGCCCCAGCATTTT. Translation: CASSYGLQPQHF.

As regards this clonotype: This CDR3 is missing its conserved last phenylalanine or tryptophan, likely due to a read error. Because the CDR3's place on the DNA is in doubt, the DNA is left out and the CDR3 is given as listed by TCRdb. This sequence joins TRBV15 and TRBJ1-6. The CDR3 spans 9 residues, counting both ends. Germline CDR1 LNHNV, CDR2 YYDKDF (reference sequence). The CDR3 reads CATSRDTLL.

Concerning this clonotype itself: The junction departs from germline at one end; a sequencing error may be responsible. The rearrangement uses TRBV19 and TRBJ1-2; D perhaps matches TRBD1 (5 bases). The CDR3 runs to 14 residues. Germline loops: CDR1 LNHDA, CDR2 SQIVND (reference sequence). The CDR3 DNA reads TGCGCCAGCAGCCAAGATTACGGGACGAGCGGCTACACCTTC. It specifies CASSQDYGTSGYTF.

This clonotype was seen at least ten times. The rearrangement uses TRBV19 and TRBJ1-5; D unresolved. The CDR3 consists of 16 residues. Trimming left V 6 bases short and J 0 bases short, with 15 bases between. Germline-derived CDR1 and CDR2 are LNHDA and SQIVND (reference sequence). The CDR3 here is CASRATPAYSNQPQHF. The CDR3 DNA sequence: TGTGCCAGTAGGGCGACTCCGGCTTATAGCAATCAGCCCCAGCATTTT.

This clonotype was counted at least ten times. The chain couples TRBV14 to TRBJ2-7, with 9 positions matching TRBD1. The CDR3 extends over 16 amino acids. The trim removed 3 bases at V and 2 bases at J, leaving 8 bases unmatched. Germline V CDR1 and CDR2: SGHDN, FVKESK. This CDR3 reads CASSQRPGQGTYEQYF. For the CDR3, the DNA is TGTGCCAGCAGCCAGAGGCCGGGACAGGGTACCTACGAGCAGTACTTC.

The chain joins TRBV2 to TRBJ2-5; possibly TRBD1 for D (5 bases). Germline V gives CDR1 SNHLY, CDR2 FYNNEI. V was trimmed by 6 bases and J by 5 bases, leaving 16 bases between them. The CDR3 loop spans 14 amino acids. As DNA, the CDR3 is TGTGCCAGCAGCCAAGGGGTGGCGGTGGAGACCCAGTACTTC. As protein: CASSQGVAVETQYF.

Ten or more counts support this clonotype. The V gene is TRBV15, the J gene TRBJ2-6; TRBD2 agrees at 7 bases. With V trimmed by 9 bases and J by 1 base, 6 bases remained unmatched. The length of the CDR3 is 15 residues. The germline CDR1 and CDR2 sequences are LNHNV and YYDKDF (reference sequence). The CDR3 DNA follows: TGTGCCACACGACGCGGGGGTTCTGGGGCCAACGTCCTGACTTTC. Residues: CATRRGGSGANVLTF. Variable domain in full (rest from reference TRBV15 and TRBJ2-6): DAMVIQNPRYQVTQFGKPVTLSCSQTLNHNVMYWYQQKSSQAPKLLFHYYDKDFNNEADTPDNFQSRRPNTSFCFLDIRSPGLGDTAMYLCATRRGGSGANVLTFGAGSRLTVL.

This clonotype was recorded at least ten times. The rearrangement uses TRBV7-7 and TRBJ2-5; D gene ambiguous. The CDR3 covers 14 residues. Germline CDR1 SSHAT, CDR2 FNYEAQ (reference sequence). The V gene lost 5 bases and the J gene lost 10 bases, with 20 bases spanning the gap. The CDR3 is CASSPGPRAGDQYF. The CDR3 region has the DNA TGTGCCAGCAGCCCCGGACCCCGTGCTGGAGACCAGTACTTC.

Remarks on this clonotype: Its ends do not fully match the called genes, so a read error is possible. This sequence joins TRBV10-2 and TRBJ1-6, with TRBD1 matching 7 bases. CDR3 length: 13 amino acids. Germline lookup yields CDR1 WSHSY and CDR2 SAAADI. The CDR3 region has the DNA TGTGCCATCAGAGGACAGGCGAGGACACCCCTCCACTTT. It specifies CAIRGQARTPLHF.

Regarding this clonotype: A read error may be the cause here, since a much bigger clone is one base away. The CDR3 does not close with the conserved phenylalanine or tryptophan, likely indicating a read error. DNA of the CDR3: TGTGCCAGCAGTGCAGGGGACGACTACGAGCAGTACCTC. It yields the protein CASSAGDDYEQYL. The V and J genes are TRBV12-3 or TRBV12-4 and TRBJ2-7, with a tentative D call TRBD1 (6 bases). The CDR3 runs 13 residues. Trimming shortened V by 5 bases and J by 3 bases, and 11 bases separated the two germline ends.

This clonotype showed up just a few times. The chain is built from TRBV10-3 and TRBJ1-6; tentatively, D is TRBD1 (6 bases). V lost 10 bases and J 1 base, leaving 14 bases between the germline ends. Germline-derived CDR1 and CDR2 are ENHRY and SYGVKD. The CDR3 runs to 15 residues. CDR3 in DNA: TGTGCCAGCATTTCACAGGGATCCTATAATTCACCCCTCCACTTT. It translates to CASISQGSYNSPLHF.

This clonotype was counted many times. The chain carries TRBV7-2 and TRBJ2-3; D is unclear. Germline V gene data show CDR1 as SGHTA and CDR2 as FQGNSA. There are 11 residues in the CDR3. Deletions cut 3 bases from V and 2 bases from J, with 0 bases between. The CDR3 DNA reads TGTGCCAGCAGCTTCACAGATACGCAGTATTTT. Translating it yields CASSFTDTQYF.

J is TRBJ1-4 and V is TRBV10-3, with 7 bases that match TRBD1. V lost 5 bases and J lost 1; bases outside the gene matches: 7. The CDR3 contains 16 residues. Per germline, CDR1 ENHRY and CDR2 SYGVKD. CDR3: CAISPGPGGTNEKLFF. The CDR3 region has the DNA TGTGCCATCAGTCCCGGACCAGGGGGAACTAATGAAAAACTGTTTTTT.

The chain combines TRBV7-9 with TRBJ2-7; no clear D. Germline V gene sequence: CDR1 SEHNR, CDR2 FQNEAQ (reference sequence). The CDR3 length is 14 residues. V lost 5 bases to trimming and J lost 2 bases, with 13 bases between them. The CDR3 loop reads CASSQDRSTYEQYF. CDR3 DNA sequence: TGTGCCAGCAGCCAAGATCGATCAACCTACGAGCAGTACTTC.

CDR3 nucleotide sequence: TGTGCCAGCAGTGAAACAGGGACAGGGTTCCGCACCTTC. This translates into CASSETGTGFRTF. This chain links TRBV25-1 with TRBJ1-2; 9 bases line up with TRBD1. The length of the CDR3 is 13 residues. J was trimmed by 13 bases and V by 2 bases; bases with no gene match: 8. Germline CDR1 MGHDK, CDR2 SYGVNS.

This clonotype was seen a few times. This chain's CDR3 is CASTPVVAGGQETQYF. Here the CDR3 DNA reads TGTGCCAGCACCCCGGTGGTAGCGGGGGGACAAGAGACCCAGTACTTC. The gene calls are TRBV12-3 or TRBV12-4 and TRBJ2-5, with TRBD2 matching 10 bases. This CDR3 is built from 16 residues. V lost 7 bases, J lost 2 bases, and 10 bases stayed unmatched.

This clonotype has ten or more counts. The chain is built from TRBV20-1 and TRBJ1-1, with D uncertain. The CDR3 sequence is 13 residues long. V shed 3 bases and J shed 2 bases, with 10 bases lying between them. The germline gives CDR1 DFQATT, CDR2 SNEGSKA (reference sequence). The DNA of the CDR3 is TGCAGTGCTAGGGTCGGAGCTAACACTGAAGCTTTCTTT. It yields the protein CSARVGANTEAFF.

V is TRBV10-3 and J is TRBJ1-5; 7 bases match TRBD1. J gave up 0 bases and V 10 bases, and 9 bases lay outside the gene matches. CDR1 is ENHRY and CDR2 is SYGVKD in the germline V gene. This CDR3 is built from 15 residues. The CDR3 nucleotides read TGTGCCACATCACCGGGACAGCATAGCAATCAGCCCCAGCATTTT. Translated: CATSPGQHSNQPQHF.

This clonotype appeared many times. DNA of the CDR3: TGTGCCAGCAGTGAGGGGAGGGGCAGGAGCAAGAACACCGGGGAGCTGTTTTTT. This translates into CASSEGRGRSKNTGELFF. The chain combines TRBV25-1 with TRBJ2-2; 7 bases are a match to TRBD2. Trimming took 3 bases from V and 1 from J; bases not matched to a gene: 11. Germline lookup yields CDR1 MGHDK and CDR2 SYGVNS. The CDR3 has 18 residues.